A selection of T cell receptor beta chains follows, all from one sample in a study of T cells in Graves' hyperthyroidism and ophthalmopathy. TCRdb redid the calling of the multiplex PCR reads with MiXCR, one entry per CDR3 protein. The sample records approximately 640,000 distinct CDR3 sequences, just under 45% being singletons. The specimen was peripheral blood or thyroid tissue (not recorded which). The receptors derive from an adult man with Graves' disease, either hyperthyroidism or ophthalmopathy (not recorded which). Each CDR3 is given with its conserved first and last residue. Each record gives: V gene, D gene, J gene, CDR3 protein. A D gene is named only where the DNA matches it firmly.

v_gene: TRBV14; d_gene: .; j_gene: TRBJ2-5; CDR3aa: CASSSDSVGTQYF
v_gene: TRBV7-9; d_gene: .; j_gene: TRBJ1-4; CDR3aa: CASSGWARGNEKLFF
v_gene: TRBV7-9; d_gene: TRBD2; j_gene: TRBJ2-7; CDR3aa: CASSHGTSGRGGYEQYF
v_gene: TRBV29-1; d_gene: .; j_gene: TRBJ1-1; CDR3aa: CSVSRGEAKPF
v_gene: TRBV2; d_gene: .; j_gene: TRBJ1-4; CDR3aa: CASSVGTEKLFF
v_gene: TRBV20-1; d_gene: TRBD1; j_gene: TRBJ2-5; CDR3aa: CSANPDRVGETQYF
v_gene: TRBV24-1; d_gene: .; j_gene: TRBJ1-1; CDR3aa: CATSDLTGYGAFF
v_gene: TRBV7-9; d_gene: .; j_gene: TRBJ1-1; CDR3aa: CASGPGEREAFF
v_gene: TRBV7-9; d_gene: TRBD2; j_gene: TRBJ2-7; CDR3aa: CASSPPTSGPGTYEQYF
v_gene: TRBV7-9; d_gene: TRBD1; j_gene: TRBJ1-1; CDR3aa: CASIRDRGNTEAFF
v_gene: TRBV24-1; d_gene: .; j_gene: TRBJ2-5; CDR3aa: CAISESGATTGETQYF
v_gene: TRBV9; d_gene: .; j_gene: TRBJ2-2; CDR3aa: CASSEGTGELFF
v_gene: TRBV19; d_gene: .; j_gene: TRBJ1-4; CDR3aa: CASSDLFGEKLSF
v_gene: TRBV12-3/TRBV12-4; d_gene: TRBD1; j_gene: TRBJ2-5; CDR3aa: CASSVPTGGPPQETQYF
v_gene: TRBV2; d_gene: .; j_gene: TRBJ2-7; CDR3aa: CASTPGAYEQYF
v_gene: TRBV7-9; d_gene: .; j_gene: TRBJ1-4; CDR3aa: CASSKDPGLNREKLFF
v_gene: TRBV19; d_gene: .; j_gene: TRBJ2-7; CDR3aa: CASSIGGGSYEQYF
v_gene: TRBV20-1; d_gene: .; j_gene: TRBJ1-1; CDR3aa: CSATTGNTEAFF
v_gene: TRBV5-1; d_gene: TRBD1; j_gene: TRBJ1-3; CDR3aa: CASSFGTAGNTIYF
v_gene: TRBV11-1; d_gene: TRBD1; j_gene: TRBJ2-5; CDR3aa: CASTHARDRGGTETQYF
v_gene: TRBV7-9; d_gene: TRBD2; j_gene: TRBJ2-5; CDR3aa: CASSLGLAQQETQYF
v_gene: TRBV7-9; d_gene: .; j_gene: TRBJ2-2; CDR3aa: CASRDKWNTGELFF
v_gene: TRBV2; d_gene: TRBD1; j_gene: TRBJ2-7; CDR3aa: CASSDWDRGIYEQYF
v_gene: TRBV11-1; d_gene: TRBD1; j_gene: TRBJ1-4; CDR3aa: CASRKDREGVQEKLFF
v_gene: TRBV7-6; d_gene: .; j_gene: TRBJ1-1; CDR3aa: CASRGSGVYSEAFF
v_gene: TRBV7-9; d_gene: TRBD1; j_gene: TRBJ1-5; CDR3aa: CVSSSGTGDNQPQHF
v_gene: TRBV6-5; d_gene: .; j_gene: TRBJ2-7; CDR3aa: CASSYSQGAYEQYF
v_gene: TRBV12-3/TRBV12-4; d_gene: TRBD1; j_gene: TRBJ2-7; CDR3aa: CASTLQGSSTEQYF
v_gene: TRBV5-1; d_gene: .; j_gene: TRBJ1-2; CDR3aa: CASSLANRNYGYTF
v_gene: TRBV5-1; d_gene: .; j_gene: TRBJ2-7; CDR3aa: CASSLAEWDEQYF
v_gene: TRBV2; d_gene: TRBD1; j_gene: TRBJ1-2; CDR3aa: CASSRDSANYGYTF
v_gene: TRBV20-1; d_gene: TRBD1; j_gene: TRBJ1-6; CDR3aa: CRSGQGLGSPLHF
v_gene: TRBV24-1; d_gene: .; j_gene: TRBJ2-7; CDR3aa: CATSDLRASVNEQYF
v_gene: TRBV7-2; d_gene: .; j_gene: TRBJ2-7; CDR3aa: CASSLDGSESSYEQYF
v_gene: TRBV12-3/TRBV12-4; d_gene: .; j_gene: TRBJ1-2; CDR3aa: CAIKGGYGYTF
v_gene: TRBV7-2; d_gene: .; j_gene: TRBJ1-5; CDR3aa: CASSLAPGDQPQHF
v_gene: TRBV25-1; d_gene: .; j_gene: TRBJ1-3; CDR3aa: CAWSALRAGNTIYF
v_gene: TRBV10-3; d_gene: .; j_gene: TRBJ1-2; CDR3aa: CAISGRDNYGYTF
v_gene: TRBV19; d_gene: TRBD1; j_gene: TRBJ1-2; CDR3aa: CASIESYGTGGAYIGYTF
v_gene: TRBV10-2; d_gene: .; j_gene: TRBJ1-1; CDR3aa: CASSEGTPSVAFF
v_gene: TRBV7-8; d_gene: .; j_gene: TRBJ1-4; CDR3aa: CASSFAQGEKLFF
v_gene: TRBV5-4; d_gene: .; j_gene: TRBJ1-1; CDR3aa: CAYLRGSGTEAFF
v_gene: TRBV19; d_gene: TRBD1; j_gene: TRBJ1-1; CDR3aa: CASSPGQGTMNTEAFF
v_gene: TRBV24-1; d_gene: TRBD1; j_gene: TRBJ1-2; CDR3aa: CATGTGSYGYTF
v_gene: TRBV19; d_gene: TRBD1; j_gene: TRBJ1-1; CDR3aa: CASSKTGQTEAFF
v_gene: TRBV19; d_gene: TRBD1; j_gene: TRBJ1-5; CDR3aa: CASSTGTGDHNQPQHF
v_gene: TRBV10-3; d_gene: .; j_gene: TRBJ2-5; CDR3aa: CAVSEWTDQETQYF
v_gene: TRBV7-6; d_gene: TRBD1; j_gene: TRBJ2-7; CDR3aa: CASSRQGTPLGEQYF
v_gene: TRBV29-1; d_gene: .; j_gene: TRBJ1-2; CDR3aa: CSDGGAGYGYTF
v_gene: TRBV7-6; d_gene: .; j_gene: TRBJ2-6; CDR3aa: CASSLEGGSSGANVLTF
v_gene: TRBV20-1; d_gene: .; j_gene: TRBJ2-5; CDR3aa: CSAPRRKGLLETQYF
v_gene: TRBV7-2; d_gene: TRBD1; j_gene: TRBJ1-6; CDR3aa: CASSQISGTGGESLHF